This T cell receptor (beta chain) was found in a study of blood T cell repertoires in COVID-19. Study details: The samples span acute and convalescent COVID-19 from the United States, Italy and Spain. T cells, B-cell-depleted T cells, or PBMCs supplied cDNA or gDNA.

This clone was detected only a few times. V gave up 5 bases and J gave up 7 bases, with 12 bases separating them. The CDR3 runs 14 residues. The germline V gene encodes CDR1 SGHAT and CDR2 FQNNGV. Original handling: Amplification of reference gene primers was used by the study to estimate nucleated cell counts. Here immunoSEQ multiplex PCR was the method, and the copy in TCRdb shows in-frame clones only, minus some. The V and J calls and clone size were taken over from that table, and D and trimming were inferred from the DNA. The sample shows about 70,000 clones, 85% to 90% of them seen only once. The J gene is TRBJ1-6, the V gene TRBV11-2; perhaps TRBD1 as D (6 bases). The clonotype originates from a man older than 75 with acute or convalescent COVID-19. Sequenced: peripheral blood. The CDR3 is CASSLTGGNSPLHF. DNA of the CDR3: TGTGCCAGCAGCCTAACGGGGGGCAATTCACCCCTCCACTTT.